A selection of T cell receptor beta chains follows, all from one sample in a study of blood T cell repertoires in COVID-19. Data came from immunoSEQ multiplex PCR; TCRdb stores just in-frame clones and leaves some out. The data show tens of thousands of clones, over 75% seen once. The sample was peripheral blood. The source of these receptors is a woman aged 40 to 49 with active COVID-19. CDR3s include the opening cysteine and the closing phenylalanine or tryptophan. A D gene is named only where the DNA matches it firmly.

CDR3aa: CASSSGTGQETQYF
d_gene: TRBD1
v_gene: TRBV11-3
j_gene: TRBJ2-5

CDR3aa: CASSLGDRVSPISYEQYF
d_gene: TRBD1
v_gene: TRBV7-6
j_gene: TRBJ2-7

CDR3aa: CASSEADRGRGETQYF
d_gene: TRBD1
v_gene: TRBV2
j_gene: TRBJ2-5

CDR3aa: CASSLHGANTEAFF
d_gene: NA
v_gene: TRBV7-3
j_gene: TRBJ1-1

CDR3aa: CASREAGRADTQYF
d_gene: TRBD2
v_gene: TRBV6-1
j_gene: TRBJ2-3

CDR3aa: CASSPQGASTEAFF
d_gene: TRBD1
v_gene: TRBV6-2/TRBV6-3
j_gene: TRBJ1-1

CDR3aa: CAISESYRGQSYGYTF
d_gene: TRBD1
v_gene: TRBV10-3
j_gene: TRBJ1-2

CDR3aa: CASSRNLAGAGNIQYF
d_gene: TRBD2
v_gene: TRBV4-3
j_gene: TRBJ2-4

CDR3aa: CASSLAGAVNTIYF
d_gene: NA
v_gene: TRBV5-1
j_gene: TRBJ1-3

CDR3aa: CASSPDMNTEAFF
d_gene: NA
v_gene: TRBV9
j_gene: TRBJ1-1

CDR3aa: CASHSNGDTEAFF
d_gene: NA
v_gene: TRBV3-1/TRBV3-2
j_gene: TRBJ1-1

CDR3aa: CASSSTGIQGTGELFF
d_gene: NA
v_gene: TRBV5-5
j_gene: TRBJ2-2

CDR3aa: CASSYRGDGNTIYF
d_gene: NA
v_gene: TRBV3-1/TRBV3-2
j_gene: TRBJ1-3

CDR3aa: CAGNVQGAGYGYTF
d_gene: TRBD1
v_gene: TRBV2
j_gene: TRBJ1-2

CDR3aa: CASSLGPTEGRGEQYF
d_gene: TRBD2
v_gene: TRBV7-2
j_gene: TRBJ2-7

CDR3aa: CASSLSHGAYNEQFF
d_gene: NA
v_gene: TRBV7-8
j_gene: TRBJ2-1

CDR3aa: CASSIARTGVETQYF
d_gene: TRBD1
v_gene: TRBV19
j_gene: TRBJ2-5

CDR3aa: CASSEALPSTQHF
d_gene: NA
v_gene: TRBV6-1
j_gene: TRBJ1-5

CDR3aa: CASSIMGTANTGELFF
d_gene: NA
v_gene: TRBV19
j_gene: TRBJ2-2

CDR3aa: CASSLNGGGNTGELFF
d_gene: TRBD2
v_gene: TRBV7-3
j_gene: TRBJ2-2

CDR3aa: CASSLRGDIQYF
d_gene: TRBD2
v_gene: TRBV11-3
j_gene: TRBJ2-4

CDR3aa: CAISDQGLAKDRGFF
d_gene: NA
v_gene: TRBV10-3
j_gene: TRBJ2-1

CDR3aa: CASIATMNTEAFF
d_gene: NA
v_gene: TRBV2
j_gene: TRBJ1-1

CDR3aa: CASSLTHRGHSYEQYF
d_gene: TRBD1
v_gene: TRBV19
j_gene: TRBJ2-7

CDR3aa: CASRRQFYGYTF
d_gene: NA
v_gene: TRBV6-5
j_gene: TRBJ1-2

CDR3aa: CASSEEGGVYYEQYF
d_gene: TRBD2
v_gene: TRBV6-1
j_gene: TRBJ2-7

CDR3aa: CASSLLSAVGELFF
d_gene: NA
v_gene: TRBV7-9
j_gene: TRBJ2-2

CDR3aa: CASGRGTNQPQHF
d_gene: TRBD1
v_gene: TRBV6-5
j_gene: TRBJ1-5

CDR3aa: CASSKTPQGWVTANTEAFF
d_gene: NA
v_gene: TRBV7-9
j_gene: TRBJ1-1

CDR3aa: CATQAGTSHTGELFF
d_gene: TRBD2
v_gene: TRBV19
j_gene: TRBJ2-2

CDR3aa: CASSTRQGANEKLFF
d_gene: TRBD1
v_gene: TRBV19
j_gene: TRBJ1-4

CDR3aa: CASTQRAKNIQYF
d_gene: NA
v_gene: TRBV12-3/TRBV12-4
j_gene: TRBJ2-4

CDR3aa: CASSSSGGLTQETQYF
d_gene: TRBD2
v_gene: TRBV19
j_gene: TRBJ2-5

CDR3aa: CASSQDDRVVESPLHF
d_gene: TRBD1
v_gene: TRBV4-3
j_gene: TRBJ1-6

CDR3aa: CASKAPGTSSAGELFF
d_gene: TRBD2
v_gene: TRBV25-1
j_gene: TRBJ2-2

CDR3aa: CASSQGGANTGELFF
d_gene: NA
v_gene: TRBV3-1/TRBV3-2
j_gene: TRBJ2-2

CDR3aa: CASRRSGTGTTDTQYF
d_gene: TRBD2
v_gene: TRBV2
j_gene: TRBJ2-3

CDR3aa: CASSPGQGGNEQFF
d_gene: TRBD1
v_gene: TRBV5-1
j_gene: TRBJ2-1

CDR3aa: CASSYSRVAETQYF
d_gene: NA
v_gene: TRBV6-5
j_gene: TRBJ2-5

CDR3aa: CASSLAQRNSPLHF
d_gene: NA
v_gene: TRBV7-2
j_gene: TRBJ1-6

CDR3aa: CASGLLVVGGGPMNTEAFF
d_gene: NA
v_gene: TRBV12-5
j_gene: TRBJ1-1

CDR3aa: CASSFGQSYEQYF
d_gene: NA
v_gene: TRBV7-8
j_gene: TRBJ2-7

CDR3aa: CAWSVRRASGAYEQYF
d_gene: TRBD2
v_gene: TRBV30
j_gene: TRBJ2-7

CDR3aa: CASSAVGQRNTEAFF
d_gene: TRBD1
v_gene: TRBV9
j_gene: TRBJ1-1

CDR3aa: CASNMGTAGGTQYF
d_gene: NA
v_gene: TRBV19
j_gene: TRBJ2-5

CDR3aa: CASSFRPIVADNDYNEQFF
d_gene: NA
v_gene: TRBV5-1
j_gene: TRBJ2-1

CDR3aa: CASSAKRVGTIPYEQYF
d_gene: NA
v_gene: TRBV25-1
j_gene: TRBJ2-7

CDR3aa: CASSGSTARNEKLFF
d_gene: NA
v_gene: TRBV2
j_gene: TRBJ1-4

CDR3aa: CAWSLRGLEQYF
d_gene: TRBD1
v_gene: TRBV30
j_gene: TRBJ2-7

CDR3aa: CASSYSLGQGLTEAFF
d_gene: NA
v_gene: TRBV6-2/TRBV6-3
j_gene: TRBJ1-1

CDR3aa: CASSPTPGQEFYAQYF
d_gene: TRBD1
v_gene: TRBV3-1/TRBV3-2
j_gene: TRBJ2-3

CDR3aa: CASSLNSVVGEQYF
d_gene: NA
v_gene: TRBV7-3
j_gene: TRBJ2-7

CDR3aa: CAIRTGDTDTQYF
d_gene: TRBD1
v_gene: TRBV6-5
j_gene: TRBJ2-3

CDR3aa: CASSHLGTGGFLDEQFF
d_gene: TRBD1
v_gene: TRBV14
j_gene: TRBJ2-1

CDR3aa: CASSPGRLTEAFF
d_gene: NA
v_gene: TRBV27
j_gene: TRBJ1-1